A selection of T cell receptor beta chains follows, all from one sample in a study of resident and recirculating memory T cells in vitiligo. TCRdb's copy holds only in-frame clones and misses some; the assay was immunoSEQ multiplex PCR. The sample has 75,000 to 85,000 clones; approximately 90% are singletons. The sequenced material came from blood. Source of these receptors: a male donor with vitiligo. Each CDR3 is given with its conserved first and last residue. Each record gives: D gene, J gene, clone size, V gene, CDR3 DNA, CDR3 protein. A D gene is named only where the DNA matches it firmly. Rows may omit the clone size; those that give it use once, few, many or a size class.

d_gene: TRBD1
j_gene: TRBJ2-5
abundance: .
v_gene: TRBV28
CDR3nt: TGTGCCAGTCGGACAGGGGGCCGAGAGACCCAGTACTTC
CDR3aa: CASRTGGRETQYF

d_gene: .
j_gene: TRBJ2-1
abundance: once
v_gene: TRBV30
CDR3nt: TGTGCCTGGCTCTCCTACAATGAGCAGTTCTTC
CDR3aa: CAWLSYNEQFF

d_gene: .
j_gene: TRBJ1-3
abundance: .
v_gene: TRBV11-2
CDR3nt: TGTGCCAGCAGCTTAGGCCCCCTGGCCGTCGGGGACACCATATATTTT
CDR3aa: CASSLGPLAVGDTIYF

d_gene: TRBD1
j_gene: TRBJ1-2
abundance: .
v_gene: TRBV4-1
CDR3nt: TGCGCCAGCAGCCAACCCGCCGGGCCCCGGGACAGGTATGGCTACACCTTC
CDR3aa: CASSQPAGPRDRYGYTF

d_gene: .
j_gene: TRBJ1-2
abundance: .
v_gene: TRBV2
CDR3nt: TGTGCCAGCAGTGAAGAAAGGAGCAACTATGGCTACACCTTC
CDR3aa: CASSEERSNYGYTF

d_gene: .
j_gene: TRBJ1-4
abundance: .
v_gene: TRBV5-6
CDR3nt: TGTGCCAGCAGCTTGGCCGACGGAGGTGAAAAACTGTTTTTT
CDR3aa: CASSLADGGEKLFF

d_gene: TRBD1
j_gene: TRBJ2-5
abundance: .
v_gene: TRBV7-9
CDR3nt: TGTGCCAGCAGCTGGGGACAGAACCAAGAGACCCAGTACTTC
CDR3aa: CASSWGQNQETQYF

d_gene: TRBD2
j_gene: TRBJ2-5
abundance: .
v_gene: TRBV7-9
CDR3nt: TGTGCCAGCAGCTACCGGACTAGCGGAGAGACCCAGTACTTC
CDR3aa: CASSYRTSGETQYF

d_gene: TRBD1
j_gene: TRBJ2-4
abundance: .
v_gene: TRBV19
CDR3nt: TGTGCCAGTAGTCCAGGGACAGGGTTTGGGGAGTACTTC
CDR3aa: CASSPGTGFGEYF

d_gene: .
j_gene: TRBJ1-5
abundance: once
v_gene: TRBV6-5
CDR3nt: TGTGCCAGCAGCCCGGACCGGGGACAGCCCCAGCATTTT
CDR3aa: CASSPDRGQPQHF

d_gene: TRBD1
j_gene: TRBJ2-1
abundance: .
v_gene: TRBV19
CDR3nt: TGTGCCAGTAGTATAGACTGGACAGGGAGACTTGGGGATGAGCAGTTCTTC
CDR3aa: CASSIDWTGRLGDEQFF

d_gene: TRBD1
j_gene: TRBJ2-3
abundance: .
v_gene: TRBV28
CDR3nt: TGTGCCAGCAGTTTATTGCAGGGGGCCCGCACAGATACGCAGTATTTT
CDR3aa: CASSLLQGARTDTQYF

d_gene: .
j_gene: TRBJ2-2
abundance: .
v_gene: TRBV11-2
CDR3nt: TGTGCCAGCAGTATAGACAAGTCGAACACCGGGGAGCTGTTTTTT
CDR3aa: CASSIDKSNTGELFF

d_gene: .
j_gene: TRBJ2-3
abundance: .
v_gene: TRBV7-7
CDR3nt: TGTGCCAGCAGCTTAGGCTGGGGCACCACAGATACGCAGTATTTT
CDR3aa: CASSLGWGTTDTQYF

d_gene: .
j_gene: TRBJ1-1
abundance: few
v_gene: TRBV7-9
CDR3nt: TGTGCCAGCAGCTCCCACAGGAACACTGAAGCTTTCTTT
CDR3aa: CASSSHRNTEAFF